This T cell receptor beta chain was recorded in a study of CD4 and CD8 cells across lung adenocarcinoma regions (dated by TCRdb to 2017 to 2018). Regarding the study in general: Intratumor heterogeneity of the T cell receptor repertoire was examined by comparing tumor centers with tumor margins.

This clonotype was recorded many times. Its antigen specificity is not known. There are no base qualities to consult, and no much larger clone falls within one base. The library came from PCR. The run used a HiSeq X Ten. TCRdb handled the public reads itself, with Q25 trimming in fastp and clone calling in MiXCR, and kept productive beta chains. Rows merge per CDR3 protein into single entries with the most common DNA and genes. The sample table lists under 14,000 distinct CDR3 sequences, approximately 53% of them with a count of one. The biggest ten clones account for around 19% of the sample. The donors were patients who had localized lung adenocarcinoma, which is a subtype of non-small cell lung cancer. The samples were taken from the centers of localized lung adenocarcinomas. CD4+ T cells from tumor tissue were profiled separately from CD8+ T cells for TCR repertoire analysis. According to the germline V gene, CDR1 reads MNHNS and CDR2 reads SASEGT. Relative to germline, V is missing 8 bases and J is missing 3 bases, with 2 bases of the junction outside any gene match. Measured from the cysteine to the phenylalanine, the CDR3 is 14 residues long. This entry keeps only the CDR3 DNA: 42 bases, framed from base 1.

Sequencing used CD4+ T cells from the center of a lung tumor. Reading the label with the study, this specimen's cell subset or site is: tumor center region. The chain employs TRBV6-1 and TRBJ2-6; 9 bases in between match TRBD1. This receptor was taken from a male donor with lung adenocarcinoma. The CD4 and CD8 labels of this study may be unreliable. This receptor carries the CDR3 CASGQGFGANVLTF. The base sequence is TGTGCCAGCGGACAGGGGTTTGGGGCCAACGTCCTGACTTTC.